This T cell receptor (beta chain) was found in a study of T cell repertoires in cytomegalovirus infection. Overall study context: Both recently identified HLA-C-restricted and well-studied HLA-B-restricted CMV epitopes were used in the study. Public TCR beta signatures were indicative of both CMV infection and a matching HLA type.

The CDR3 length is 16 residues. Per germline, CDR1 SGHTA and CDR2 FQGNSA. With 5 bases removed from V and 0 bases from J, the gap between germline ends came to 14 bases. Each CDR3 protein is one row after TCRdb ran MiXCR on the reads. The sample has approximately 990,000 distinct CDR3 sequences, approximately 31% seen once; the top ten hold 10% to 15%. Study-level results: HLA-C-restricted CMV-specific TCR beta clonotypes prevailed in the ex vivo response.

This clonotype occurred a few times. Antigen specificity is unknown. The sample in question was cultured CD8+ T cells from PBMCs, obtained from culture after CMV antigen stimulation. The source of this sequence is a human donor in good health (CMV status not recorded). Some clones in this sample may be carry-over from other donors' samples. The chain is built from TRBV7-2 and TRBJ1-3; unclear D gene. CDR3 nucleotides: TGTGCCAGCAGCCTTAATTCACCAAGCTCTGGAAACACCATATATTTT. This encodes CASSLNSPSSGNTIYF.